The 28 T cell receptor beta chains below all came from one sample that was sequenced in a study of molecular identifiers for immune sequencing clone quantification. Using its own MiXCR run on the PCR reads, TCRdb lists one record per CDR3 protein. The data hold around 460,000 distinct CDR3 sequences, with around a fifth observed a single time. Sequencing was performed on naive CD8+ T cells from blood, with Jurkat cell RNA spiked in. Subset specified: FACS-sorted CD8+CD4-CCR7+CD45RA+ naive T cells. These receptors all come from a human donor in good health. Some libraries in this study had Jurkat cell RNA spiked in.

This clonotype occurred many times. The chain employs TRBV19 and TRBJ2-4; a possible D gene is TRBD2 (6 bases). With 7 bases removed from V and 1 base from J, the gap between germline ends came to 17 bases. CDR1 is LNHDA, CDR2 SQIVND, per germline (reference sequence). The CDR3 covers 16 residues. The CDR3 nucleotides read TGTGCCAGTATCCCAACCCGGGGAGGCGCCAAAAACATTCAGTACTTC. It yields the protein CASIPTRGGAKNIQYF.

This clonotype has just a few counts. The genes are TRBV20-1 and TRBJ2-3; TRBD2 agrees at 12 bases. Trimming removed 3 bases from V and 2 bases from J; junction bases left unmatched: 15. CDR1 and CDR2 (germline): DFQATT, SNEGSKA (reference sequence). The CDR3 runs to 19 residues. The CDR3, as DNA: TGCAGTGCTAGTGACCCGGAGACTAGCGGGAGAACAGACACAGATACGCAGTATTTT. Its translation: CSASDPETSGRTDTDTQYF.

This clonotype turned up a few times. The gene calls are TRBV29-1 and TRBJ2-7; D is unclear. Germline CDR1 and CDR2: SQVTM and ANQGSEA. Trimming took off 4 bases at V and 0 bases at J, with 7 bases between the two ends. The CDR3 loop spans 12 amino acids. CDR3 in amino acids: CSVVSDSYEQYF. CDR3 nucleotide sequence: TGCAGCGTTGTGTCAGACTCCTACGAGCAGTACTTC.

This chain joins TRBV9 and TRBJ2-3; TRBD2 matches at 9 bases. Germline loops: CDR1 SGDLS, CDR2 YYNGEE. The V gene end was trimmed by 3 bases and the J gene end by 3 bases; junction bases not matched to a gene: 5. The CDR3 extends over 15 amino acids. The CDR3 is CASSGPSGATDTQYF. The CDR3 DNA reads TGTGCCAGCAGCGGTCCTAGCGGGGCGACAGATACGCAGTATTTT.

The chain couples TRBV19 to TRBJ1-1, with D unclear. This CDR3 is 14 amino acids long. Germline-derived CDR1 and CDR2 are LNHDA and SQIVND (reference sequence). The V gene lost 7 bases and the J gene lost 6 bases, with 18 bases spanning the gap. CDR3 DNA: TGTGCCAGTAAGATATGGTACGTCAGTGCTGAAGCTTTCTTT. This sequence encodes CASKIWYVSAEAFF.

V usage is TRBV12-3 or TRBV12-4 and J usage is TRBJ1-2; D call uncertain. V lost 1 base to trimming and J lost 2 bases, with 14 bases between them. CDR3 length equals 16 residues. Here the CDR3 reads CASSLGLGRPNYGYTF. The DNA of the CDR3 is TGTGCCAGCAGTTTAGGGTTGGGCCGCCCGAACTATGGCTACACCTTC.

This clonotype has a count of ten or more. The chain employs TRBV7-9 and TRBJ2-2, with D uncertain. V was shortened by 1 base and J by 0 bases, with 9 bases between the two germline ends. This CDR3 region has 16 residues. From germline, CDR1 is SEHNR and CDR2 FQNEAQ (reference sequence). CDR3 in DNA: TGTGCCAGCAGCTTAGTTAGTACGCCGAACACCGGGGAGCTGTTTTTT. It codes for CASSLVSTPNTGELFF.

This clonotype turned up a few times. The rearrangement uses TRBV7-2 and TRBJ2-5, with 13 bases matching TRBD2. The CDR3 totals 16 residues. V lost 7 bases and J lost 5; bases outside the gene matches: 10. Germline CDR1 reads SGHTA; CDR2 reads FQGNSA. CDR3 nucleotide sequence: TGTGCCAGCACCGCAACTAGCGGGAGGGCCGGGGAGACCCAGTACTTC. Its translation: CASTATSGRAGETQYF. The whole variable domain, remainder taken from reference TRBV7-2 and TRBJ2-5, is GAGVSQSPSNKVTEKGKDVELRCDPISGHTALYWYRQSLGQGLEFLIYFQGNSAPDKSGLPSDRFSAERTGGSVSTLTIQRTQQEDSAVYLCASTATSGRAGETQYFGPGTRLLVL.

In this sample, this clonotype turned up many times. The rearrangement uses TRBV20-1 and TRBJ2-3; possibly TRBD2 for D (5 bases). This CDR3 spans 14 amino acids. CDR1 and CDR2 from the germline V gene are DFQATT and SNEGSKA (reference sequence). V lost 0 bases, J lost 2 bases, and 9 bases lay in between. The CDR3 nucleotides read TGCAGTGCTAGAGATATGCTAGCCACAGATACGCAGTATTTT. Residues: CSARDMLATDTQYF.

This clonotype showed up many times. The CDR3 DNA reads as TGTGCCAGCAGCTTAAACACAGTGAGAGGACCCGAAGAGACCCAGTACTTC. This encodes CASSLNTVRGPEETQYF. The rearrangement uses TRBV6-1 and TRBJ2-5; D call uncertain. Per the germline V gene, CDR1 is MNHNS and CDR2 is SASEGT. V was pared by 6 bases and J by 3 bases, with 23 bases between. CDR3 length: 17 amino acids.

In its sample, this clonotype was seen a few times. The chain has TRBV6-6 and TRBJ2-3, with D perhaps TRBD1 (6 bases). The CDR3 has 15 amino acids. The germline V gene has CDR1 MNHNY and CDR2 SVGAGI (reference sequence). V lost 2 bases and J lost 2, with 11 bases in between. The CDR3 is CASSYPTGYTDTQYF. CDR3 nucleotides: TGTGCCAGCAGTTACCCGACAGGCTACACAGATACGCAGTATTTT.

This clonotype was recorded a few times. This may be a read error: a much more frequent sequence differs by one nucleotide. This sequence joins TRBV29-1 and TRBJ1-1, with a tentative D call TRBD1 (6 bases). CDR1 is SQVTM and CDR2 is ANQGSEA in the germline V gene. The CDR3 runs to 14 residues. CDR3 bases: TGCAACGTTGAAGCAGGGGTGCAGAACACTGAAGCTTTCTTT. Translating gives CNVEAGVQNTEAFF.

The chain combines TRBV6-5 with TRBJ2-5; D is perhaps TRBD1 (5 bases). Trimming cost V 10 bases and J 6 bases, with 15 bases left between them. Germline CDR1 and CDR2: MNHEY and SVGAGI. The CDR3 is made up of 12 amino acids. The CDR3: CATGTGSQTQYF. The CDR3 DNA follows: TGTGCCACGGGCACAGGCAGCCAGACCCAGTACTTC.

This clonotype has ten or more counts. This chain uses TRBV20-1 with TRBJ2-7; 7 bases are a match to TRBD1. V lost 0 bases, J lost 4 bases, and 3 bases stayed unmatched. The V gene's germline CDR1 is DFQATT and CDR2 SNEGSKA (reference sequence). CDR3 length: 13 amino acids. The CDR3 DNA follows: TGCAGTGCTAGAGACAACAGGGGATACGAGCAGTACTTC. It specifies CSARDNRGYEQYF.

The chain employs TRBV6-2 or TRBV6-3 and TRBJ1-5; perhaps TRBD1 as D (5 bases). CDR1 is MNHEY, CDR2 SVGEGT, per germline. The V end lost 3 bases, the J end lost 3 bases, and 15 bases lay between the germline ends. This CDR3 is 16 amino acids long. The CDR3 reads CASSYLDIKTNQPQHF. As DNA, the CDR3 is TGTGCCAGCAGTTATCTGGACATCAAAACCAATCAGCCCCAGCATTTT.

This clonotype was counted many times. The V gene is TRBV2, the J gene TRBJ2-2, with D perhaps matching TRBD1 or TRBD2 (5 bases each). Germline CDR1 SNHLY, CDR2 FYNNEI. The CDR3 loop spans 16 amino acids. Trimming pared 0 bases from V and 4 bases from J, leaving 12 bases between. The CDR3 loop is CASSEAGRAGTGELFF. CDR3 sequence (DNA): TGTGCCAGCAGTGAAGCGGGCAGGGCGGGCACCGGGGAGCTGTTTTTT.

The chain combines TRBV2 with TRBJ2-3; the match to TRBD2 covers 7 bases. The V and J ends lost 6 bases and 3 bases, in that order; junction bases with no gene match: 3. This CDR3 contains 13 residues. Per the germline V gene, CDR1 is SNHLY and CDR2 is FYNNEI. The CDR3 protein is CASRCGRTDTQYF. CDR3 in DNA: TGTGCCAGCAGGTGCGGGAGAACAGATACGCAGTATTTT.

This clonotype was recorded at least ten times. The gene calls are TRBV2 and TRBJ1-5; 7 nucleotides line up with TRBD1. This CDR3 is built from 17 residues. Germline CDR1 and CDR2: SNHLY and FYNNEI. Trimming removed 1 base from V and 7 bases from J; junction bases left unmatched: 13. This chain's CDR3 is CASSEDPGTATVQPQHF. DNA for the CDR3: TGTGCCAGCAGTGAAGACCCAGGGACAGCTACCGTCCAGCCCCAGCATTTT.

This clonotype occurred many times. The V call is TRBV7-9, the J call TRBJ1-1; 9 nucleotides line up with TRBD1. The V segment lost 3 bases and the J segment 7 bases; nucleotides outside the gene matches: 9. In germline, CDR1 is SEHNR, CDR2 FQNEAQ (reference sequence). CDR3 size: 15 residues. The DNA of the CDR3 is TGTGCCAGCAGCTTGGGTCAGGGACAGGGAAGTGAAGCTTTCTTT. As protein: CASSLGQGQGSEAFF.

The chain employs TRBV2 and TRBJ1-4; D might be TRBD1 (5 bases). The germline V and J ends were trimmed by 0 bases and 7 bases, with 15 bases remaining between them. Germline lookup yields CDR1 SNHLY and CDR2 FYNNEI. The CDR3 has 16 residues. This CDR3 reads CASSEAAGRGGEKLFF. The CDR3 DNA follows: TGTGCCAGCAGTGAAGCAGCGGGCCGGGGGGGTGAAAAACTGTTTTTT.

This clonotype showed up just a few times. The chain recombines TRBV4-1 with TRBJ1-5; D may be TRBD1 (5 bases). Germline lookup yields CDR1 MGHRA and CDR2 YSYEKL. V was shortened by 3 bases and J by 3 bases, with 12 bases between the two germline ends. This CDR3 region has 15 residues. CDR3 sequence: CASSHRDGFNQPQHF. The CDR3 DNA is TGCGCCAGCAGCCACCGGGACGGATTCAATCAGCCCCAGCATTTT.

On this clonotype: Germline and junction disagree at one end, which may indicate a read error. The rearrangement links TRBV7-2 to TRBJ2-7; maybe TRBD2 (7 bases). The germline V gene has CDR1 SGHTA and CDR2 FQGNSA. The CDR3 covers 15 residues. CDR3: CASGLGGGGGYEQHF. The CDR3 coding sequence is TGTGCCAGCGGCTTAGGTGGGGGAGGGGGTTACGAGCAGCACTTC. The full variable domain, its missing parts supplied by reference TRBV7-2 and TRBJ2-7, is GAGVSQSPSNKVTEKGKDVELRCDPISGHTALYWYRQSLGQGLEFLIYFQGNSAPDKSGLPSDRFSAERTGGSVSTLTIQRTQQEDSAVYLCASGLGGGGGYEQHFGPGTRLTVT.

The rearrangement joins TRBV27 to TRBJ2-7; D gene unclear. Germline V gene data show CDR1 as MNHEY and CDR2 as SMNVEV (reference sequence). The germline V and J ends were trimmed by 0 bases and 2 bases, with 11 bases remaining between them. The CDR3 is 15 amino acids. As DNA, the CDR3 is TGTGCCAGCAGTTTATCTCCGACCGGTCCCTACGAGCAGTACTTC. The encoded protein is CASSLSPTGPYEQYF.

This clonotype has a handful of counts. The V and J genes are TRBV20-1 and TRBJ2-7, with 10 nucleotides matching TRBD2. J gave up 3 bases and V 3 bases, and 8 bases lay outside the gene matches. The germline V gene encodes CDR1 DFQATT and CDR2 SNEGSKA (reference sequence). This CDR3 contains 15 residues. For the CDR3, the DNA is TGCAGTGCTAGGAGGCTAGCGGGAGAAGTCTACGAGCAGTACTTC. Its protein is CSARRLAGEVYEQYF.

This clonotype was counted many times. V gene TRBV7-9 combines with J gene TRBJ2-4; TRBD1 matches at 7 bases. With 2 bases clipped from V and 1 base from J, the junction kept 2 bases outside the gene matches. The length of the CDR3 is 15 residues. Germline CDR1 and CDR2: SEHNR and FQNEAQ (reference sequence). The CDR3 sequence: CASSLSQGAKNIQYF. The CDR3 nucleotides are TGTGCCAGCAGCTTATCACAGGGGGCCAAAAACATTCAGTACTTC.

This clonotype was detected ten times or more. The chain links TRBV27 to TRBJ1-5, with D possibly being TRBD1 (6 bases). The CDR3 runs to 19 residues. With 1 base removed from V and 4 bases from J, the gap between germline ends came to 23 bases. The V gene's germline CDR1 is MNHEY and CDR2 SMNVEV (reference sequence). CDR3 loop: CASSLLGSGGWRGNQPQHF. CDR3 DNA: TGTGCCAGCAGTTTATTAGGTTCGGGGGGCTGGCGTGGTAATCAGCCCCAGCATTTT.

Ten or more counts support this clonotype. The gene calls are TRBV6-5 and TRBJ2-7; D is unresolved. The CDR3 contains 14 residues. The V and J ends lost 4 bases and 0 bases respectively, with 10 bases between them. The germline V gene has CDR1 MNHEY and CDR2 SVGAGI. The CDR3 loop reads CASSFARSSYEQYF. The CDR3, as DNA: TGTGCCAGCAGTTTCGCCAGGAGCTCCTACGAGCAGTACTTC.

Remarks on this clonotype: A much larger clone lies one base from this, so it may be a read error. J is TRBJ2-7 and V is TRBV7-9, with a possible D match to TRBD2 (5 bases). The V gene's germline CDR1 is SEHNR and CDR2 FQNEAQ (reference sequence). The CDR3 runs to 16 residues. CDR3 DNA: TGTGCCAGCAGCTTAGTTGCGGGTCAGCACTCCTACGGGCAGTACTTC. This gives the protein CASSLVAGQHSYGQYF.